One sample yielded the 20 T cell receptor beta chains listed below, sequenced in a study of blood T cells in healthy people across ages. A sample-barcoded 5' primer and a J-beta primer mix were used in a second PCR of roughly 6 to 11 cycles. MiXCR, run by TCRdb on the 5' RACE reads, gives a single entry per CDR3 protein. The sample shows approximately 780,000 distinct CDR3 sequences, roughly 25% of them seen only once. The same sample was also studied in work on T cells of mothers and their children.

Sequenced sample: blood. All receptors come from a boy between 10 and 17 years old in good health.

This clonotype has only a few counts. The chain carries TRBV27 and TRBJ2-3; D possibly corresponds to TRBD2 (6 bases). The V gene lost 3 bases and the J gene lost 6 bases, with 13 bases spanning the gap. CDR1 and CDR2 from the germline V gene are MNHEY and SMNVEV (reference sequence). The CDR3 contains 14 residues. CDR3 nucleotide sequence: TGTGCCAGCAGTTTGGGGGGTGCGATGGATACGCAGTATTTT. Protein sequence: CASSLGGAMDTQYF.

In this sample, this clonotype turned up a few times. The chain recombines TRBV7-2 with TRBJ2-3; 12 bases agree with TRBD2. Trimming removed 6 bases from V and 6 bases from J; junction bases left unmatched: 7. The CDR3 totals 15 residues. CDR1 is SGHTA and CDR2 is FQGNSA in the germline V gene. CDR3 sequence reads: CASRQTSGGADTQYF. CDR3 DNA sequence: TGTGCCAGCAGGCAGACTAGCGGGGGTGCGGATACGCAGTATTTT.

The CDR3 loop reads CASSTREYF. In DNA form, the CDR3 reads TGCGCCAGCAGCACCCGGGAGTACTTC. V is TRBV4-1 and J is TRBJ2-5; no clear D. This CDR3 has 9 amino acids. V lost 5 bases and J 12 bases, leaving 7 bases between the germline ends. From germline, CDR1 is MGHRA and CDR2 YSYEKL.

This rearrangement joins TRBV6-6 to TRBJ1-2; TRBD1 matches at 7 bases. Unmatched junction bases numbered 7, after V lost 4 bases and J lost 2 bases. Germline-derived CDR1 and CDR2 are MNHNY and SVGAGI (reference sequence). The CDR3 covers 15 residues. The CDR3 loop reads CASSSQGGGNYGYTF. CDR3 nucleotides: TGTGCCAGCAGTTCTCAGGGGGGAGGCAACTATGGCTACACCTTC.

V usage is TRBV10-3 and J usage is TRBJ2-6; D perhaps matches TRBD1 (6 bases). Germline V lookup: CDR1 ENHRY, CDR2 SYGVKD. Trimming pared 6 bases from V and 0 bases from J, leaving 12 bases between. The CDR3 length is 16 residues. The CDR3 DNA reads TGTGCCATCAGCTCCGGGACAACCTCTGGGGCCAACGTCCTGACTTTC. This sequence encodes CAISSGTTSGANVLTF.

J is TRBJ2-7 and V is TRBV9; D may be TRBD2 (6 bases). Trimming took 2 bases from V and 1 from J, leaving 13 bases between them. Germline CDR1 SGDLS, CDR2 YYNGEE. The CDR3 totals 15 residues. For the CDR3, the DNA is TGTGCCAGCAGCGTCGGCAGCGGGCATTCCTACGAGCAGTACTTC. Protein: CASSVGSGHSYEQYF.

A single count supports this clonotype. This rearrangement joins TRBV7-2 to TRBJ2-5, with D possibly matching TRBD2 (5 bases). Trimming shortened V by 5 bases and J by 1 base, and 14 bases separated the two germline ends. CDR1 is SGHTA, CDR2 FQGNSA, per germline. The CDR3 length is 15 residues. CDR3 amino acids: CASSRSTNSQETQYF. In nucleotides, the CDR3 is TGTGCCAGCAGCCGATCGACTAACTCCCAAGAGACCCAGTACTTC. The variable domain in full, completed from reference TRBV7-2 and TRBJ2-5, reads GAGVSQSPSNKVTEKGKDVELRCDPISGHTALYWYRQSLGQGLEFLIYFQGNSAPDKSGLPSDRFSAERTGGSVSTLTIQRTQQEDSAVYLCASSRSTNSQETQYFGPGTRLLVL.

Only one count was recorded for this clonotype. The chain links TRBV12-5 to TRBJ1-6; a possible D gene is TRBD1 (6 bases). V shed 5 bases and J shed 9 bases, with 14 bases lying between them. The CDR3 spans 14 residues. Germline loops: CDR1 LGHNT, CDR2 FRNRAP. DNA of the CDR3: TGTGCTAGTGGTCCTGAGGGGGGGAGTTCACCCCTCCACTTT. Amino acid sequence: CASGPEGGSSPLHF.

This clonotype has more than one count but fewer than ten. V and J are TRBV7-9 and TRBJ2-5; the match to TRBD1 covers 11 bases. The ends lost 5 bases at V and 2 bases at J; junction bases unmatched: 10. Germline V CDR1 and CDR2: SEHNR, FQNEAQ (reference sequence). This CDR3 region has 17 residues. CDR3 residues: CASSTNRDRGGQETQYF. CDR3 nucleotides: TGTGCCAGCAGCACGAACCGGGACAGGGGGGGACAAGAGACCCAGTACTTC.

This clonotype was observed a few times. The chain has TRBV12-3 or TRBV12-4 and TRBJ1-4; unclear D gene. The CDR3 runs 14 residues. The V end was cut by 3 bases, the J end by 6 bases, with 11 bases between. The CDR3 DNA is TGTGCCAGCAGTTTCGGGCAGTGGGATGAAAAACTGTTTTTT. Translated, it gives CASSFGQWDEKLFF.

The chain links TRBV20-1 to TRBJ1-2, with D tentatively TRBD1 (6 bases). The length of the CDR3 is 13 residues. V gave up 0 bases and J gave up 7 bases, with 12 bases separating them. Germline lookup yields CDR1 DFQATT and CDR2 SNEGSKA (reference sequence). The CDR3 protein is CSARDGGAVGYTF. The CDR3 nucleotides read TGCAGTGCTAGAGATGGGGGGGCGGTTGGCTACACCTTC.

Concerning this clonotype itself: The conserved closing phenylalanine or tryptophan is absent in this CDR3, likely reflecting a read error. The chain couples TRBV5-1 to TRBJ2-1; D uncertain. V lost 0 bases to trimming and J lost 6 bases, with 10 bases between them. The germline CDR1 and CDR2 sequences are SGHRS and YFSETQ. The CDR3 spans 14 residues. CDR3 bases: TGCGCCAGCAGCTTGGAGCTGCCGAGCAATGAGCAGTTCCTC. This gives the protein CASSLELPSNEQFL.

The chain has TRBV30 and TRBJ1-1, with D uncertain. The CDR3 has 12 amino acids. The V gene's germline CDR1 is GTSNPN and CDR2 SVGIG (reference sequence). Trimming took off 0 bases at V and 5 bases at J, with 7 bases between the two ends. The CDR3 loop reads CAWSVLSTEAFF. CDR3 in DNA: TGTGCCTGGAGTGTACTGAGTACTGAAGCTTTCTTT. Supplemented by reference TRBV30 and TRBJ1-1, the full variable domain reads SQTIHQWPATLVQPVGSPLSLECTVEGTSNPNLYWYRQAAGRGLQLLFYSVGIGQISSEVPQNLSASRPQDRQFILSSKKLLLSDSGFYLCAWSVLSTEAFFGQGTRLTVV.

This clonotype was observed a handful of times. V gene TRBV5-5 combines with J gene TRBJ2-1; 12 nucleotides align to TRBD2. Germline V gene lookup returns CDR1 SGHKS and CDR2 YYEKEE (reference sequence). The J segment lost 9 bases and the V segment lost 0 bases, leaving 10 bases of the junction unmatched. CDR3 size: 17 residues. In nucleotides, the CDR3 is TGTGCCAGCAGCTTGGATCCTAGCGGGGGGGCCCACAGTGAGCAGTTCTTC. This gives the protein CASSLDPSGGAHSEQFF.

This clonotype was counted between two and nine times. The V gene is TRBV4-3, the J gene TRBJ2-1, with D possibly matching TRBD2 (5 bases). The length of the CDR3 is 14 residues. The V gene's germline CDR1 is LGHNA and CDR2 YSLEER. V was shortened by 0 bases and J by 7 bases, with 10 bases between the two germline ends. The CDR3 nucleotides are TGCGCCAGCAGCCAAGAAGGCAGGAGGAATGAGCAGTTCTTC. It encodes CASSQEGRRNEQFF.

This clonotype occurred a few times. A read error may produce the germline difference seen at one junction end. The chain recombines TRBV3-1 with TRBJ2-5; no definite D call. This CDR3 has 15 residues. In germline, CDR1 is LGHDT, CDR2 YNNKEL (reference sequence). The CDR3 nucleotides read TGTGCCAGCACCCAACCAATGCGAGGTTGGGAGACCCAGTACTTC. Its translation is CASTQPMRGWETQYF.

The J gene is TRBJ2-5, the V gene TRBV5-1, with 9 nucleotides matching TRBD2. CDR3 length: 16 residues. Trimming at V came to 4 bases and at J to 5 bases, leaving 12 bases not matched to a gene. Germline assignment: CDR1 SGHRS and CDR2 YFSETQ. The CDR3 sequence is CASSLGTIAGDETQYF. CDR3 nucleotides: TGCGCCAGCAGCCTCGGGACAATAGCGGGGGATGAGACCCAGTACTTC.

This clonotype turned up a few times. The chain links TRBV6-5 to TRBJ1-2; 7 bases fit TRBD1. V gave up 5 bases and J gave up 8 bases; unmatched junction bases: 8. CDR3 size: 13 residues. CDR1 and CDR2 (germline): MNHEY, SVGAGI. CDR3 residues: CASSKQGKDGYTF. The CDR3 DNA follows: TGTGCCAGCAGTAAACAGGGGAAGGACGGCTACACCTTC.

This clonotype was counted between two and nine times. The chain recombines TRBV4-2 with TRBJ1-1; 11 bases align to TRBD1. V lost 0 bases, J lost 1 base, and 16 bases stayed unmatched. The CDR3 is 21 amino acids. The V gene's germline CDR1 is LGHNA and CDR2 YNFKEQ. The CDR3 here is CASSQDAPVRGQGAGNTEAFF. The CDR3 region has the DNA TGTGCCAGCAGCCAAGATGCCCCGGTAAGAGGACAGGGGGCAGGGAACACTGAAGCTTTCTTT.

This rearrangement joins TRBV9 to TRBJ2-4; D tentatively fits TRBD1 or TRBD2 (6 bases each). V shed 7 bases and J shed 6 bases, with 11 bases lying between them. The length of the CDR3 is 12 residues. CDR1 is SGDLS, CDR2 YYNGEE, per germline. This chain's CDR3 is CASSGARNIQYF. CDR3 DNA sequence: TGTGCCAGCTCGGGGGCGCGAAACATTCAGTACTTC.